These T cell receptor beta chains were read from a single sample in a study of blood T cells in healthy people across ages. TCRdb itself ran the 5' RACE reads through MiXCR, one entry per CDR3 protein. The table shows about 1.6 million distinct CDR3 sequences, with almost 35% occurring only once. The sequenced material came from blood. Every receptor here comes from a woman in her 30s in good health. Both conserved end residues are part of each CDR3. A D gene is named only where the DNA matches it firmly. Some rows mark clone size as missing; the rest say once, few, many or name a class of expanded clone.

len: 17
d_gene: -
j_gene: TRBJ1-5
abundance: -
v_gene: TRBV7-8
CDR3nt: TGTGCCAGCAGCTCGATGACAGGCCTCCCCCCCAATCAGCCCCAGCATTTT
CDR3aa: CASSSMTGLPPNQPQHF

len: 16
d_gene: TRBD2
j_gene: TRBJ2-3
abundance: -
v_gene: TRBV7-3
CDR3nt: TGTGCCAGCAGCTTAGCGGGGGTAGGGAAGGCAGATACGCAGTATTTT
CDR3aa: CASSLAGVGKADTQYF

len: 19
d_gene: TRBD2
j_gene: TRBJ2-1
abundance: -
v_gene: TRBV5-1
CDR3nt: TGCGCCAGCAGCTTGACAGTGACTAGCGGGATTTTCTCCTACAATGAGCAGTTCTTC
CDR3aa: CASSLTVTSGIFSYNEQFF

len: 13
d_gene: -
j_gene: TRBJ2-7
abundance: once
v_gene: TRBV28
CDR3nt: TGTGCCAGCAGTTTTCGGACACCCTACGAGCAGTACTTC
CDR3aa: CASSFRTPYEQYF

len: 18
d_gene: -
j_gene: TRBJ1-1
abundance: -
v_gene: TRBV4-1
CDR3nt: TGCGCCAGCAGCCAAGTCGCCCTTGGGGGGGAGATGAACACTGAAGCTTTCTTT
CDR3aa: CASSQVALGGEMNTEAFF

len: 17
d_gene: TRBD2
j_gene: TRBJ2-3
abundance: -
v_gene: TRBV7-8
CDR3nt: TGTGCCAGCAGCTTAGTGGTGCTAGCGGGAGTGCCAGATACGCAGTATTTT
CDR3aa: CASSLVVLAGVPDTQYF

len: 14
d_gene: -
j_gene: TRBJ2-3
abundance: -
v_gene: TRBV10-3
CDR3nt: TGTGCCATCAGTGTGGGGCTTACCACAGATACGCAGTATTTT
CDR3aa: CAISVGLTTDTQYF

len: 15
d_gene: -
j_gene: TRBJ1-2
abundance: -
v_gene: TRBV20-1
CDR3nt: TGCAGTGCCAGGGAGGGGGGGATCGTAAACTATGGCTACACCTTC
CDR3aa: CSAREGGIVNYGYTF

len: 11
d_gene: -
j_gene: TRBJ2-1
abundance: few
v_gene: TRBV6-2/TRBV6-3
CDR3nt: TGTGCCAGCGCTCCCGGCGATGAGCAGTTCTTC
CDR3aa: CASAPGDEQFF

len: 14
d_gene: -
j_gene: TRBJ2-3
abundance: few
v_gene: TRBV29-1
CDR3nt: TGCAGCGCCCGCGAGGCTATAGACACAGATACGCAGTATTTT
CDR3aa: CSAREAIDTDTQYF

len: 12
d_gene: -
j_gene: TRBJ2-7
abundance: -
v_gene: TRBV20-1
CDR3nt: TGCAGTGCTAAGGGACACTACAATGAGCAGTACTTC
CDR3aa: CSAKGHYNEQYF

len: 14
d_gene: TRBD2
j_gene: TRBJ2-1
abundance: -
v_gene: TRBV12-3/TRBV12-4
CDR3nt: TGTGCCAGCAGAAACCGCCGACTAGCCGGTGAGCAGTTCTTC
CDR3aa: CASRNRRLAGEQFF

len: 10
d_gene: -
j_gene: TRBJ1-2
abundance: -
v_gene: TRBV29-1
CDR3nt: TGCAGCGTTGGGTTCGATAGCTACACCTTC
CDR3aa: CSVGFDSYTF

len: 15
d_gene: -
j_gene: TRBJ2-3
abundance: few
v_gene: TRBV3-1
CDR3nt: TGTGCCAGCAGCCAAGACCCCCTGGCGGTGGATACGCAGTATTTT
CDR3aa: CASSQDPLAVDTQYF

len: 15
d_gene: -
j_gene: TRBJ2-1
abundance: -
v_gene: TRBV9
CDR3nt: TGTGCCAGCAGCGTGGACGGAGGGGGATGGAATGAGCAGTTCTTC
CDR3aa: CASSVDGGGWNEQFF

len: 11
d_gene: -
j_gene: TRBJ1-1
abundance: few
v_gene: TRBV13
CDR3nt: TGTGCCAGCACGTTCGGGGGCAAAGCTTTCTTT
CDR3aa: CASTFGGKAFF

len: 18
d_gene: TRBD2
j_gene: TRBJ2-1
abundance: -
v_gene: TRBV6-1
CDR3nt: TGTGCCAGCAGTGAATGGGCTCCGAGCGGGGGCCTGATCCTTGAGCAGTTCTTC
CDR3aa: CASSEWAPSGGLILEQFF

len: 15
d_gene: TRBD2
j_gene: TRBJ2-5
abundance: many
v_gene: TRBV4-1
CDR3nt: TGCGCCAGCAGCCTAAGCGGGGACCCGCAGGAGACCCAGTACTTC
CDR3aa: CASSLSGDPQETQYF

len: 13
d_gene: -
j_gene: TRBJ1-2
abundance: -
v_gene: TRBV5-1
CDR3nt: TGCGCCAGCAGCACGGGAGAGATCTATGGCTACACCTTC
CDR3aa: CASSTGEIYGYTF

len: 13
d_gene: -
j_gene: TRBJ1-2
abundance: -
v_gene: TRBV11-2
CDR3nt: TGTGCCAGCAGCCAAACAGAGTTCTATGGCTACACCTTC
CDR3aa: CASSQTEFYGYTF

len: 15
d_gene: -
j_gene: TRBJ2-1
abundance: -
v_gene: TRBV20-1
CDR3nt: TGCAGTGCTAGAGTTCGAGCGGGCTCCTACAATGAGCAGTTCTTC
CDR3aa: CSARVRAGSYNEQFF

len: 16
d_gene: TRBD1
j_gene: TRBJ2-5
abundance: -
v_gene: TRBV7-2
CDR3nt: TGTGCCAGCAGCTTAGGGGGCAGGGGGCTGTATGAGACCCAGTACTTC
CDR3aa: CASSLGGRGLYETQYF

len: 16
d_gene: -
j_gene: TRBJ1-1
abundance: -
v_gene: TRBV12-3/TRBV12-4
CDR3nt: TGTGCCAGCACCCCTTTAGCGGGGATTGGCAACACTGAAGCTTTCTTT
CDR3aa: CASTPLAGIGNTEAFF

len: 16
d_gene: -
j_gene: TRBJ1-5
abundance: few
v_gene: TRBV3-1
CDR3nt: TGTGCCAGCAGCCAAGAGGGGAGTCGGAGCAATCAGCCCCAGCATTTT
CDR3aa: CASSQEGSRSNQPQHF

len: 15
d_gene: TRBD1
j_gene: TRBJ2-7
abundance: few
v_gene: TRBV20-1
CDR3nt: TGCAGTGCCATTACAGGGGACACGAGCTCCTACGAGCAGTACTTC
CDR3aa: CSAITGDTSSYEQYF

len: 15
d_gene: -
j_gene: TRBJ2-7
abundance: -
v_gene: TRBV7-8
CDR3nt: TGTGCCAGCAGTCCCTGGGGTGGAAGGGACTACGAGCAGTACTTC
CDR3aa: CASSPWGGRDYEQYF

len: 15
d_gene: -
j_gene: TRBJ2-1
abundance: -
v_gene: TRBV5-1
CDR3nt: TGCGCCAACAGCTTGGGCGGGACGCAAGACAGTGAGCAGTTCTTC
CDR3aa: CANSLGGTQDSEQFF

len: 14
d_gene: TRBD1
j_gene: TRBJ1-5
abundance: -
v_gene: TRBV6-2/TRBV6-3
CDR3nt: TGTGCCAGCAGTTATACAGGGGCAGGGCAGCCCCAGCATTTT
CDR3aa: CASSYTGAGQPQHF

len: 17
d_gene: TRBD2
j_gene: TRBJ2-7
abundance: many
v_gene: TRBV5-1
CDR3nt: TGCGCCAGCAGCTTGGTGGCCTTAGCGGGAGTGGGGAGCGAGCAGTACTTC
CDR3aa: CASSLVALAGVGSEQYF

len: 18
d_gene: TRBD2
j_gene: TRBJ2-7
abundance: many
v_gene: TRBV27
CDR3nt: TGTGCCAGCAGTCCTTCGCCTCTGGGACTAGCGGTTCCCTACGAGCAGTACTTC
CDR3aa: CASSPSPLGLAVPYEQYF

len: 16
d_gene: TRBD2
j_gene: TRBJ2-1
abundance: -
v_gene: TRBV2
CDR3nt: TGTGCCAGCCGCAACCTCCGGGAGGGATCCTACAATGAGCAGTTCTTC
CDR3aa: CASRNLREGSYNEQFF

len: 16
d_gene: TRBD2
j_gene: TRBJ2-1
abundance: once
v_gene: TRBV18
CDR3nt: TGTGCCAGCTCGCCTTGGACTAGCGGGAGAAGCAATGAGCAGTTCTTC
CDR3aa: CASSPWTSGRSNEQFF

len: 12
d_gene: -
j_gene: TRBJ2-7
abundance: -
v_gene: TRBV6-5
CDR3nt: TGTGCCACCAAGGGGTCCTCCTACGAGCAGTACTTC
CDR3aa: CATKGSSYEQYF

len: 16
d_gene: -
j_gene: TRBJ2-7
abundance: few
v_gene: TRBV4-2
CDR3nt: TGTGCCAGCAGCCAAGAAGCCTCAGGCGTCTCCTACGAGCAGTACTTC
CDR3aa: CASSQEASGVSYEQYF

len: 13
d_gene: -
j_gene: TRBJ1-1
abundance: few
v_gene: TRBV7-9
CDR3nt: TGCGCCGGCAGCCAACAGTTGAACACTGAAGCTTTCTTT
CDR3aa: CAGSQQLNTEAFF

len: 15
d_gene: TRBD2
j_gene: TRBJ2-2
abundance: once
v_gene: TRBV2
CDR3nt: TGTGCCAGCAGCGCACGGCTAGCGGCCACCGGGGAGCTGTTTTTT
CDR3aa: CASSARLAATGELFF

len: 13
d_gene: -
j_gene: TRBJ2-7
abundance: -
v_gene: TRBV7-9
CDR3nt: TGTGCCAGCAGCACCTCTCAAGGAGGCGAGCAGTACTTC
CDR3aa: CASSTSQGGEQYF

len: 14
d_gene: -
j_gene: TRBJ2-1
abundance: -
v_gene: TRBV20-1
CDR3nt: TGCAGTGCTAGAGAAGGGTCCGTAAACAATGAGCAGTTCTTC
CDR3aa: CSAREGSVNNEQFF

len: 16
d_gene: TRBD1
j_gene: TRBJ2-1
abundance: -
v_gene: TRBV7-9
CDR3nt: TGTGCCAGCAGCTCATGGGCAGGGGGCTTCAACAATGAGCAGTTCTTC
CDR3aa: CASSSWAGGFNNEQFF

len: 16
d_gene: -
j_gene: TRBJ2-1
abundance: -
v_gene: TRBV7-2
CDR3nt: TGTGCCAGCAGCTTAGGACACCGGAGCTCCTACAATGAGCAGTTCTTC
CDR3aa: CASSLGHRSSYNEQFF

len: 17
d_gene: -
j_gene: TRBJ2-1
abundance: once
v_gene: TRBV5-1
CDR3nt: TGCGCCAGCAGCTTGGACCCCAGGACTACCATCTACAATGAGCAGTTCTTC
CDR3aa: CASSLDPRTTIYNEQFF

len: 13
d_gene: TRBD1
j_gene: TRBJ1-1
abundance: -
v_gene: TRBV20-1
CDR3nt: TGCAGTGCTAGTAGACAGGGGTGGCCTGAAGCTTTCTTT
CDR3aa: CSASRQGWPEAFF

len: 15
d_gene: TRBD2
j_gene: TRBJ2-7
abundance: -
v_gene: TRBV4-1
CDR3nt: TGCGCCAGCAGCCGACCGGGACTAGTGGATTACGAGCAGTACTTC
CDR3aa: CASSRPGLVDYEQYF

len: 10
d_gene: -
j_gene: TRBJ1-2
abundance: -
v_gene: TRBV2
CDR3nt: TGTGCCAGCGAGTTCGCTGGCTACACCTTC
CDR3aa: CASEFAGYTF

len: 16
d_gene: TRBD2
j_gene: TRBJ2-1
abundance: few
v_gene: TRBV13
CDR3nt: TGTGCCAGCAGCTTAGGGACTAGCGGGATGAGCAATGAGCAGTTCTTC
CDR3aa: CASSLGTSGMSNEQFF

len: 15
d_gene: TRBD2
j_gene: TRBJ2-1
abundance: -
v_gene: TRBV29-1
CDR3nt: TGCAGCGTCGCCGGGACTAGCCGTATGTACAATGAGCAGTTCTTC
CDR3aa: CSVAGTSRMYNEQFF

len: 14
d_gene: -
j_gene: TRBJ1-5
abundance: few
v_gene: TRBV28
CDR3nt: TGTGCCAGCAGTTTAGGGGGTTGGAATCAGCCCCAGCATTTT
CDR3aa: CASSLGGWNQPQHF

len: 13
d_gene: -
j_gene: TRBJ1-2
abundance: few
v_gene: TRBV27
CDR3nt: TGTGCCAGCAGTTGGGGGGTTGGCTATGGCTACACCTTC
CDR3aa: CASSWGVGYGYTF

len: 13
d_gene: -
j_gene: TRBJ2-1
abundance: -
v_gene: TRBV5-6
CDR3nt: TGTGCCAGCAGCTGGACATATTACAATGGGCAGTTCTTC
CDR3aa: CASSWTYYNGQFF